These 27 T cell receptor beta chains were all obtained from the same sample, sequenced in a study of response to subunit inactivated influenza vaccine. From the RT-PCR reads, TCRdb called clonotypes with MiXCR, one entry per CDR3 protein. Of approximately 530,000 distinct CDR3 sequences listed, approximately 7.7% are singletons. The source material was PBMCs from blood, sampled 23 months after vaccination. Every receptor here comes from a man aged 45 to 70 who received an inactivated influenza vaccine.

The rearrangement links TRBV20-1 to TRBJ2-3; 7 bases are shared with TRBD2. With V trimmed by 3 bases and J by 4 bases, 4 bases remained unmatched. The V gene's germline CDR1 is DFQATT and CDR2 SNEGSKA (reference sequence). The CDR3 totals 13 residues. This chain's CDR3 is CSASRLASDTQYF. CDR3 DNA: TGCAGTGCTAGCCGACTAGCTTCAGATACGCAGTATTTT.

This clonotype was found a few times. The rearrangement uses TRBV9 and TRBJ1-5; D is possibly TRBD1 (5 bases). V lost 0 bases and J lost 6, with 10 bases in between. This CDR3 comprises 14 residues. Germline V gives CDR1 SGDLS, CDR2 YYNGEE. The CDR3 bases are TGTGCCAGCAGCGTAGGAGGGGCGCGTCAGCCCCAGCATTTT. This codes for CASSVGGARQPQHF.

This clonotype was picked up a small number of times. This chain uses TRBV4-2 with TRBJ2-4, with 7 bases matching TRBD1. V shed 0 bases and J 0 bases; nucleotides not matched to a gene: 2. The CDR3 spans 16 residues. From germline, CDR1 is LGHNA and CDR2 YNFKEQ. CDR3 protein: CASSQEGTVAKNIQYF. CDR3 sequence (DNA): TGTGCCAGCAGCCAAGAAGGGACAGTAGCCAAAAACATTCAGTACTTC.

The rearrangement joins TRBV9 to TRBJ1-1; D call uncertain. Trimming stripped 0 bases from V and 8 bases from J, with 11 bases between. The CDR3 contains 13 residues. Germline V gives CDR1 SGDLS, CDR2 YYNGEE. The CDR3 loop is CASSVGVLDEAFF. Written as DNA, the CDR3 is TGTGCCAGCAGCGTAGGGGTCCTAGACGAAGCTTTCTTT.

This clonotype has only a few counts. This chain uses TRBV27 with TRBJ1-5; possible D gene TRBD1, 5 bases. The length of the CDR3 is 16 residues. Germline V gene lookup returns CDR1 MNHEY and CDR2 SMNVEV (reference sequence). Trimming removed 5 bases at V and 7 bases at J, with 21 bases between. The CDR3 DNA reads TGTGCCAGCAGTACCCGCCGGGGCAGGGTGGAGCAGCCCCAGCATTTT. Amino acids: CASSTRRGRVEQPQHF.

This rearrangement joins TRBV6-1 to TRBJ2-2, with 12 bases that match TRBD1. The V gene's germline CDR1 is MNHNS and CDR2 SASEGT. With V trimmed by 6 bases and J by 7 bases, 6 bases remained unmatched. This CDR3 has 15 residues. CDR3 amino acids: CASRAGTGGGGELFF. Here the CDR3 DNA reads TGTGCCAGCAGGGCAGGGACAGGGGGCGGCGGGGAGCTGTTTTTT.

This clonotype was detected only a few times. The chain links TRBV5-1 to TRBJ2-7, with D possibly matching TRBD2 (6 bases). Germline-derived CDR1 and CDR2 are SGHRS and YFSETQ. V gave up 2 bases and J gave up 2 bases, with 11 bases separating them. The CDR3 loop spans 14 amino acids. The CDR3 DNA reads as TGCGCCAGCAGCTTCGGGGGTGAGACCTACGAGCAGTACTTC. It encodes CASSFGGETYEQYF.

CDR3 in DNA: TGTGCCAGCTCCCCGCCCGTAAGCGACGCGGAGACCCAGTACTTC. This gives the protein CASSPPVSDAETQYF. The chain joins TRBV18 to TRBJ2-5; no firm D call. V dropped 6 bases and J dropped 5 bases, with 19 bases sitting between them. The germline V gene has CDR1 KGHSH and CDR2 LQKENI. The CDR3 is made up of 15 amino acids. Full variable domain (rest looked up from reference TRBV18 and TRBJ2-5): NAGVMQNPRHLVRRRGQEARLRCSPMKGHSHVYWYRQLPEEGLKFMVYLQKENIIDESGMPKERFSAEFPKEGPSILRIQQVVRGDSAAYFCASSPPVSDAETQYFGPGTRLLVL.

The V and J genes are TRBV29-1 and TRBJ2-7; 7 positions match TRBD1. Germline V CDR1 and CDR2: SQVTM, ANQGSEA. Trimming removed 0 bases from V and 5 bases from J; junction bases left unmatched: 7. CDR3 size: 14 residues. The CDR3 sequence is CSVEDRGQGDEQYF. The CDR3 DNA follows: TGCAGCGTTGAAGATCGGGGTCAGGGGGACGAGCAGTACTTC.

This clonotype was found many times. The chain links TRBV10-2 to TRBJ2-2; 7 positions match TRBD2. Germline CDR1 is WSHSY and CDR2 is SAAADI. The CDR3 sequence is 14 residues long. V was pared by 4 bases and J by 5 bases, with 4 bases of the junction left unmatched. Here the CDR3 DNA reads TGCGCCAGCAGTGTTAGGCGGGGGACCGGGGAGCTGTTTTTT. This sequence encodes CASSVRRGTGELFF.

This clonotype appeared a few times. This rearrangement joins TRBV5-5 to TRBJ2-6, with no clear D. CDR3 length: 15 amino acids. Trimming cost V 4 bases and J 8 bases, with 16 bases left between them. Germline CDR1 and CDR2: SGHKS and YYEKEE (reference sequence). The CDR3 is CASSGTFGRTNVLTF. Here the CDR3 DNA reads TGTGCCAGCAGCGGAACCTTTGGCAGAACCAACGTCCTGACTTTC.

This clonotype was counted many times. V and J are TRBV20-1 and TRBJ2-5, with TRBD2 matching 10 bases. This CDR3 is 14 amino acids long. The V gene end was trimmed by 6 bases and the J gene end by 0 bases; junction bases not matched to a gene: 4. Germline CDR1 and CDR2: DFQATT and SNEGSKA (reference sequence). CDR3: CSASAGGYQETQYF. The CDR3 nucleotides read TGCAGTGCCTCAGCGGGAGGGTACCAAGAGACCCAGTACTTC.

At least ten counts were recorded for this clonotype. The V call is TRBV20-1, the J call TRBJ2-5; 10 bases map to TRBD2. CDR1 and CDR2 (germline): DFQATT, SNEGSKA (reference sequence). CDR3 length equals 15 residues. CDR3 coding DNA: TGCAGCGGACATAGGACTAGCGGAAACCAAGAGACCCAGTACTTC. Residues: CSGHRTSGNQETQYF.

The V call is TRBV12-3 or TRBV12-4, the J call TRBJ2-7; TRBD1 is a possible D gene (6 bases). The CDR3 length is 15 residues. Trimming removed 2 bases from V and 3 bases from J, with 14 bases in between. This CDR3 is CASSLQTGLNYEQYF. CDR3 sequence (DNA): TGTGCCAGCAGTTTACAGACAGGCCTGAACTACGAGCAGTACTTC.

This clonotype occurred a few times. V usage is TRBV21-1 and J usage is TRBJ2-7; the table's D call of TRBD1 was not tested on the DNA. TRBV21-1 is a listed pseudogene. There are 13 residues in the CDR3. CDR3 sequence reads: CASSRDRFYEQYF. The CDR3 nucleotides read TGTGCCAGCAGCAGGGACCGGTTCTACGAGCAGTACTTC.

This clonotype was counted many times. The chain carries TRBV5-1 and TRBJ2-7; tentatively, D is TRBD2 (5 bases). The germline gives CDR1 SGHRS, CDR2 YFSETQ. V was pared by 0 bases and J by 2 bases, with 9 bases between. This CDR3 has 14 amino acids. The CDR3: CASSLVLSAYEQYF. The CDR3 region has the DNA TGCGCCAGCAGCTTGGTTCTTAGCGCCTACGAGCAGTACTTC.

At least ten counts were recorded for this clonotype. The CDR3 DNA is TGTGCCAGCAGTACGGGACTGGCCCCTTATACGCAGTATTTT. Residues: CASSTGLAPYTQYF. This chain joins TRBV27 and TRBJ2-3; D may be TRBD2 (6 bases). The V end lost 5 bases, the J end lost 7 bases, and 16 bases lay between the germline ends. The CDR3 totals 14 residues. Germline V lookup: CDR1 MNHEY, CDR2 SMNVEV (reference sequence).

This clonotype came up a few times. The chain has TRBV5-5 and TRBJ1-5; D not certain. The CDR3 length is 15 residues. Germline V lookup: CDR1 SGHKS, CDR2 YYEKEE (reference sequence). V shed 0 bases and J shed 5 bases, with 12 bases lying between them. CDR3 in DNA: TGTGCCAGCAGCTTGGGCCCCGGCCGGGATCAGCCCCAGCATTTT. Encoded protein: CASSLGPGRDQPQHF.

This clonotype was counted a few times. CDR3: CASSHPLNGQGRGNSKNIQYF. The CDR3 nucleotides read TGTGCCAGCAGCCATCCGCTAAACGGACAGGGGCGGGGGAATTCCAAAAACATTCAGTACTTC. The genes are TRBV14 and TRBJ2-4; 9 bases match TRBD1. The CDR3 covers 21 residues. V shed 3 bases and J 2 bases; nucleotides not matched to a gene: 20. The germline V gene encodes CDR1 SGHDN and CDR2 FVKESK. Looking up the rest from reference TRBV14 and TRBJ2-4 gives the full variable domain: EAGVTQFPSHSVIEKGQTVTLRCDPISGHDNLYWYRRVMGKEIKFLLHFVKESKQDESGMPNNRFLAERTGGTYSTLKVQPAELEDSGVYFCASSHPLNGQGRGNSKNIQYFGAGTRLSVL.

J is TRBJ2-2 and V is TRBV10-1; 10 positions match TRBD2. CDR1 WNHNN and CDR2 SYGVQD come from the germline V gene (reference sequence). This CDR3 has 24 residues. J gave up 7 bases and V 0 bases, and 29 bases lay outside the gene matches. CDR3 DNA: TGCGCCAGCAGTGAGTCGCCGCTAGCGGGAGTATTAAGTCCGGATAAGTCGGCGGGCGGGGAGCTGTTTTTT. Its translation is CASSESPLAGVLSPDKSAGGELFF.

This clonotype was counted between two and nine times. V is TRBV29-1 and J is TRBJ2-5; 8 positions match TRBD2. Germline loops: CDR1 SQVTM, CDR2 ANQGSEA. The length of the CDR3 is 14 residues. Trimming took 2 bases from V and 5 from J; bases not matched to a gene: 7. CDR3 sequence: CSVEREGPGETQYF. DNA of the CDR3: TGCAGCGTTGAACGGGAGGGCCCGGGGGAGACCCAGTACTTC.

This clonotype was counted between two and nine times. This chain links TRBV4-1 with TRBJ1-1, with 7 bases that match TRBD1. The CDR3 covers 16 residues. Germline V gene data show CDR1 as MGHRA and CDR2 as YSYEKL. J lost 8 bases, V lost 3 bases, and 15 bases had no gene match. CDR3: CASSQKQGSPRREAFF. In DNA form, the CDR3 reads TGCGCCAGCAGCCAGAAACAGGGGTCTCCTAGAAGGGAAGCTTTCTTT.

This clonotype came up a few times. J is TRBJ2-1 and V is TRBV20-1; 7 positions agree with TRBD2. Germline values: CDR1 DFQATT, CDR2 SNEGSKA (reference sequence). This CDR3 is built from 13 residues. J was trimmed by 5 bases and V by 3 bases; bases with no gene match: 4. The DNA for the CDR3 is TGCAGTGCTAGGGGAGGGCTAAACAATGAGCAGTTCTTC. Translated: CSARGGLNNEQFF.

This clonotype was found a few times. This chain joins TRBV27 and TRBJ2-5; D not resolved. Trimming left V 5 bases short and J 2 bases short, with 9 bases between. The CDR3 is made up of 13 amino acids. Germline V gives CDR1 MNHEY, CDR2 SMNVEV (reference sequence). The CDR3 sequence: CASSPQEQETQYF. CDR3 in DNA: TGTGCCAGCAGTCCCCAAGAACAAGAGACCCAGTACTTC.

In its sample, this clonotype was seen many times. The rearrangement uses TRBV12-3 or TRBV12-4 and TRBJ2-1; the D is unclear. This CDR3 region has 12 residues. V lost 4 bases to trimming and J lost 9 bases, with 10 bases between them. The CDR3 DNA is TGTGCCAGCAGTTGGGGATACGGTGAGCAGTTCTTC. It specifies CASSWGYGEQFF.

The genes are TRBV4-1 and TRBJ2-3, with D hard to call. Per the germline V gene, CDR1 is MGHRA and CDR2 is YSYEKL. The CDR3 runs 13 residues. Deletions cut 1 base from V and 7 bases from J, with 9 bases between. The CDR3 region has the DNA TGCGCCAGCAGCCAAGTTGGACGGAATACGCAGTATTTT. It yields the protein CASSQVGRNTQYF.

The chain couples TRBV9 to TRBJ2-2; D gene ambiguous. The CDR3 consists of 14 residues. Germline V CDR1 and CDR2: SGDLS, YYNGEE. With 1 base removed from V and 1 base from J, the gap between germline ends came to 5 bases. The CDR3, as DNA: TGTGCCAGCAGCGTACGAGTGAACACCGGGGAGCTGTTTTTT. It translates to CASSVRVNTGELFF.